Listed below are T cell receptor beta chains from one sample, sequenced in a study of Ad26.COV2.S vaccination and SARS-CoV-2 variants. Sequenced by immunoSEQ multiplex PCR; TCRdb stores in-frame clones only, minus some. The sample consists of about 320,000 clones, about 82% of them appearing once. Sequencing was performed on peripheral blood, taken in a trial of Ad26.COV2.S vaccine versus placebo. These receptors originate from a person aged 18-60 years who received the Ad26.COV2.S COVID-19 vaccine or a placebo. Both conserved end residues are part of each CDR3. Each record gives: clone size, D gene, J gene, V gene, CDR3 protein, CDR3 DNA. The D gene is left open where the match is weak. Only some rows state a clone size, as once, few, many or a class for expanded clones.

NA | NA | TRBJ2-7 | TRBV7-6 | CASSSKAGPEEQYF | TGTGCCAGCAGCTCCAAGGCGGGACCGGAAGAGCAGTACTTC
NA | NA | TRBJ2-7 | TRBV14 | CASSQYGTGTMSDEQYF | TGTGCCAGCAGCCAATATGGCACCGGGACAATGTCCGACGAGCAGTACTTC
once | NA | TRBJ2-7 | TRBV5-1 | CASSFDRMGEQYF | TGCGCCAGCAGCTTTGACAGAATGGGCGAGCAGTACTTC
NA | NA | TRBJ1-4 | TRBV30 | CAWSVDFRDGGEKLFF | TGTGCCTGGAGTGTAGACTTCCGGGACGGTGGTGAAAAACTGTTTTTT
NA | NA | TRBJ1-1 | TRBV5-4 | CASSYDRFMNTEAFF | TGTGCCAGCAGTTATGACAGATTCATGAACACTGAAGCTTTCTTT
NA | NA | TRBJ1-5 | TRBV27 | CASSFSWLSNQPQHF | TGTGCCAGCAGTTTTTCTTGGCTAAGCAATCAGCCCCAGCATTTT
NA | NA | TRBJ2-1 | TRBV4-1 | CASSRGSVTQFF | TGCGCCAGCAGCCGAGGTAGCGTGACGCAGTTCTTC
NA | NA | TRBJ2-4 | TRBV11-2 | CASSAISGVKNIQYF | TGTGCCAGCAGCGCCATCTCAGGGGTCAAAAACATTCAGTACTTC
few | TRBD1 | TRBJ2-5 | TRBV24-1 | CATGQGPETQYF | TGTGCCACGGGACAGGGGCCAGAGACCCAGTACTTC
NA | TRBD2 | TRBJ2-2 | TRBV27 | CASSNLAGPYTGELFF | TGTGCCAGCAGTAACCTAGCGGGGCCCTACACCGGGGAGCTGTTTTTT
NA | NA | TRBJ1-3 | TRBV6-5 | CASSVQGGGNTIYF | TGTGCCAGCAGCGTTCAGGGTGGTGGAAACACCATATATTTT
NA | NA | TRBJ2-3 | TRBV7-9 | CASRQGTDTQYF | TGTGCCAGCAGGCAAGGGACAGATACGCAGTATTTT
NA | TRBD1 | TRBJ1-1 | TRBV7-2 | CASSLSGGITEAFF | TGTGCCAGCAGCTTATCAGGGGGCATCACTGAAGCTTTCTTT
NA | NA | TRBJ1-3 | TRBV7-2 | CASSLEGLSGNTIYF | TGTGCCAGCAGCTTAGAGGGGTTGTCTGGAAACACCATATATTTT
NA | NA | TRBJ2-2 | TRBV3-1/TRBV3-2 | CASSQNVDDTGELFF | TGTGCCAGCAGCCAAAATGTGGACGACACCGGGGAGCTGTTTTTT
NA | NA | TRBJ2-2 | TRBV7-7 | CASSSGNTGELFF | TGTGCCAGCAGCTCAGGAAACACCGGGGAGCTGTTTTTT
NA | TRBD2 | TRBJ2-5 | TRBV7-2 | CASSPRAGGGETQYF | TGTGCCAGCAGCCCTAGGGCGGGGGGTGGAGAGACCCAGTACTTC
NA | NA | TRBJ2-7 | TRBV7-9 | CASSLIGAAYEQYF | TGTGCCAGCAGCTTAATTGGGGCGGCATACGAGCAGTACTTC
NA | NA | TRBJ2-1 | TRBV7-9 | CASSPSSRSRDFF | TGTGCCAGCAGCCCTTCCTCGAGGAGTAGGGATTTCTTC
NA | NA | TRBJ1-1 | TRBV3-1/TRBV3-2 | CASSRATAEAFF | TGTGCCAGCAGTCGAGCGACAGCTGAAGCTTTCTTT
NA | TRBD2 | TRBJ2-7 | TRBV2 | CASSLLPGLAGGLHEQYF | TGTGCCAGCAGTCTCCTCCCGGGACTAGCGGGGGGGCTCCACGAGCAGTACTTC
NA | NA | TRBJ2-2 | TRBV18 | CASSPRGGAGELFF | TGTGCCAGCTCACCACGTGGAGGGGCCGGGGAGCTGTTTTTT
NA | NA | TRBJ1-1 | TRBV14 | CASSQRGAGNTEAFF | TGTGCCAGCAGCCAACGGGGGGCGGGGAACACTGAAGCTTTCTTT
NA | TRBD1 | TRBJ2-1 | TRBV4-1 | CASSHLGTGAYNEQFF | TGCGCCAGCAGCCATCTAGGGACAGGGGCCTACAATGAGCAGTTCTTC
NA | NA | TRBJ1-1 | TRBV7-8 | CASSVGGTTNTEAFF | TGTGCCAGCAGCGTAGGGGGGACAACGAACACTGAAGCTTTCTTT
NA | TRBD2 | TRBJ2-7 | TRBV5-1 | CASSLEASGGRYEQYF | TGCGCCAGCAGCTTGGAAGCTAGCGGGGGCAGATACGAGCAGTACTTC
NA | NA | TRBJ1-2 | TRBV11-2 | CASSLDLRGQFGGYTF | TGTGCCAGCAGCTTAGATCTCCGGGGGCAATTTGGTGGCTACACCTTC
once | NA | TRBJ2-7 | TRBV27 | CASRRGARGLTEYEQYF | TGTGCCAGCAGACGCGGAGCCCGGGGCCTGACGGAATACGAGCAGTACTTC
NA | NA | TRBJ1-2 | TRBV14 | CASSFDSYGYTF | TGTGCCAGCAGCTTCGACAGCTATGGCTACACCTTC
few | NA | TRBJ1-3 | TRBV28 | CASSLDSSGNTIYF | TGTGCCAGCAGTTTGGACAGCTCTGGAAACACCATATATTTT
NA | NA | TRBJ1-2 | TRBV28 | CASSLSDAVYGYTF | TGTGCCAGCAGTTTATCGGACGCCGTCTATGGCTACACCTTC
once | TRBD1 | TRBJ2-7 | TRBV5-1 | CASSITATGGASYEQYF | TGCGCCAGCAGCATAACCGCGACAGGGGGGGCCTCCTACGAGCAGTACTTC